A single sample gave rise to the 20 T cell receptor beta chains below, sequenced in a study of type 1 and type 2 diabetes patients. PCR was run on genomic DNA. The TCR beta CDR3 region was amplified using 30 forward and 13 reverse primers. TCRdb fed the multiplex PCR reads into MiXCR, producing one record per CDR3 protein. This table holds 250,000 or so distinct CDR3 sequences, 45% to 60% found once. Sequencing input: peripheral blood mononuclear cells (PBMCs). The receptors come from a man aged 18 to 29 with type 2 diabetes.

This sequence joins TRBV28 and TRBJ2-1; D possibly corresponds to TRBD2 (7 bases). There are 16 residues in the CDR3. V was trimmed by 6 bases and J by 6 bases, leaving 21 bases between them. Per germline, CDR1 MDHEN and CDR2 SYDVKM. This CDR3 is CASSQGGGIRINEQFF. Here the CDR3 DNA reads TGTGCCAGCAGCCAAGGGGGGGGAATCAGGATCAATGAGCAGTTCTTC.

Details on this clonotype: One end of the junction is discordant with germline, which a read error may explain. The V gene is TRBV28, the J gene TRBJ2-5; D call uncertain. Germline V gene data show CDR1 as MDHEN and CDR2 as SYDVKM. The CDR3 has 11 amino acids. The DNA of the CDR3 is TGTGCCAGCAGTTCCCGAGAGATCCAGTACTTC. Its translation: CASSSREIQYF.

V is TRBV20-1 and J is TRBJ1-1; the D is unclear. Trimming removed 3 bases at V and 7 bases at J, with 15 bases between. Per germline, CDR1 DFQATT and CDR2 SNEGSKA (reference sequence). The CDR3 is made up of 13 amino acids. The CDR3 reads CSASAGRTDEAFF. The CDR3 DNA sequence: TGCAGTGCTAGCGCCGGACGGACTGATGAAGCTTTCTTT.

A few counts support this clonotype. The gene calls are TRBV12-5 and TRBJ2-7; TRBD1 matches at 10 bases. J gave up 6 bases and V 7 bases, and 12 bases lay outside the gene matches. Germline CDR1 LGHNT, CDR2 FRNRAP. The CDR3 extends over 15 amino acids. This CDR3 reads CASDTTRDRGFEQYF. The CDR3 region has the DNA TGTGCTAGTGATACGACGCGGGACAGGGGTTTCGAGCAGTACTTC.

V usage is TRBV28 and J usage is TRBJ1-1; D perhaps matches TRBD1 (5 bases). V was cut by 5 bases and J by 1 base, with 17 bases left in between. The CDR3 spans 16 residues. Germline-derived CDR1 and CDR2 are MDHEN and SYDVKM. The CDR3 DNA reads as TGTGCCAGCAGTCCCCGACCGGGGCGGACGAACACTGAAGCTTTCTTT. As protein: CASSPRPGRTNTEAFF.

The chain has TRBV7-8 and TRBJ1-4; TRBD1 might be the D (6 bases). V was trimmed by 7 bases and J by 9 bases, leaving 24 bases between them. The CDR3 covers 16 residues. CDR1 is SGHVS, CDR2 FQNEAQ, per germline. The CDR3 reads CASTLRVGRGTQKLFF. CDR3 DNA sequence: TGTGCCAGCACCCTTCGTGTGGGCAGGGGTACTCAAAAACTGTTTTTT. The whole variable domain, filled in from reference TRBV7-8 and TRBJ1-4, reads GAGVSQSPRYKVAKRGQDVALRCDPISGHVSLFWYQQALGQGPEFLTYFQNEAQLDKSGLPSDRFFAERPEGSVSTLKIQRTQQEDSAVYLCASTLRVGRGTQKLFFGSGTQLSVL.

The chain employs TRBV6-6 and TRBJ1-2; TRBD1 matches at 8 bases. J lost 6 bases, V lost 6 bases, and 12 bases had no gene match. The germline V gene encodes CDR1 MNHNY and CDR2 SVGAGI (reference sequence). This CDR3 contains 15 residues. In nucleotides, the CDR3 is TGTGCCAGCAGCTTAGCGCGGCAGGGGGCAAATGGCTACACCTTC. It codes for CASSLARQGANGYTF.

This clonotype was seen a few times. The V gene is TRBV6-5, the J gene TRBJ2-1; 12 bases are a match to TRBD2. The CDR3 is made up of 17 amino acids. V lost 5 bases and J lost 6; bases outside the gene matches: 11. CDR1 and CDR2 from the germline V gene are MNHEY and SVGAGI. CDR3 nucleotides: TGTGCCAGCAGTAAGGGGACCTCTAGCGGGAGGGCCAATGAGCAGTTCTTC. Its translation: CASSKGTSSGRANEQFF.

The chain has TRBV28 and TRBJ2-3, with D tentatively TRBD2 (6 bases). Germline values: CDR1 MDHEN, CDR2 SYDVKM. The CDR3 length is 16 residues. V was pared by 9 bases and J by 1 base, with 20 bases between. CDR3 nucleotides: TGTGCCAGGTCCTTGGGGGTCGCGGGATGCACAGATACGCAGTATTTT. Translated: CARSLGVAGCTDTQYF. Complete variable domain (other parts from reference TRBV28 and TRBJ2-3): DVKVTQSSRYLVKRTGEKVFLECVQDMDHENMFWYRQDPGLGLRLIYFSYDVKMKEKGDIPEGYSVSREKKERFSLILESASTNQTSMYLCARSLGVAGCTDTQYFGPGTRLTVL.

Notes on this clonotype: The germline gene is not matched at one end of the junction; a read error may be the cause. The chain couples TRBV15 to TRBJ1-1; D remains unclear. CDR3 size: 14 residues. The germline CDR1 and CDR2 sequences are LNHNV and YYDKDF (reference sequence). For the CDR3, the DNA is TGTGCCACGAGCAGCCCCCCAGTGAACACTGAAGCTTTCTTT. It encodes CATSSPPVNTEAFF.

In its sample, this clonotype was seen a few times. V usage is TRBV19 and J usage is TRBJ1-1; no firm D call. The CDR3 contains 12 residues. Germline V lookup: CDR1 LNHDA, CDR2 SQIVND (reference sequence). The V gene lost 6 bases and the J gene lost 3 bases, with 8 bases spanning the gap. The CDR3 DNA reads as TGTGCCAGTAGGTTTGGGTACACTGAAGCTTTCTTT. It codes for CASRFGYTEAFF.

The sample holds many counts of this clonotype. DNA of the CDR3: TGTGCCAGCAGGGCCAGTCTCTACGAGCAGTACTTC. Translating gives CASRASLYEQYF. The chain employs TRBV2 and TRBJ2-7; D remains ambiguous. CDR1 SNHLY and CDR2 FYNNEI come from the germline V gene. The CDR3 spans 12 residues. V gave up 6 bases and J gave up 3 bases, with 9 bases separating them.

V is TRBV28 and J is TRBJ1-1, with 8 bases that match TRBD1. This CDR3 is built from 12 residues. Germline values: CDR1 MDHEN, CDR2 SYDVKM. J lost 11 bases, V lost 3 bases, and 5 bases had no gene match. The CDR3 sequence is CASSLTGVLAFF. CDR3 DNA: TGTGCCAGCAGTTTGACAGGGGTATTGGCTTTCTTT. Supplemented by reference TRBV28 and TRBJ1-1, the full variable domain reads DVKVTQSSRYLVKRTGEKVFLECVQDMDHENMFWYRQDPGLGLRLIYFSYDVKMKEKGDIPEGYSVSREKKERFSLILESASTNQTSMYLCASSLTGVLAFFGQGTRLTVV.

As for this clonotype: Compared with germline, one end of the junction differs, possibly owing to a read error. The chain employs TRBV2 and TRBJ2-4; D ambiguous. The length of the CDR3 is 13 residues. CDR1 and CDR2 from the germline V gene are SNHLY and FYNNEI. The DNA for the CDR3 is TGTGCCAGCAGTGAAGCGCTTCAAGGGTGTTCCGACTTC. Amino acids: CASSEALQGCSDF.

This clonotype was seen a handful of times. The chain employs TRBV28 and TRBJ1-2; D uncertain. The V gene's germline CDR1 is MDHEN and CDR2 SYDVKM. This CDR3 has 11 residues. Trimming cost V 8 bases and J 7 bases, with 11 bases left between them. This CDR3 is CASSSGPGYTF. The CDR3 DNA follows: TGTGCCAGCTCGTCGGGCCCTGGCTACACCTTC.

This clonotype was recorded at least ten times. V gene TRBV14 combines with J gene TRBJ1-2, with no clear D. Germline lookup yields CDR1 SGHDN and CDR2 FVKESK. V was pared by 1 base and J by 4 bases, with 10 bases between. This CDR3 comprises 14 residues. CDR3 coding DNA: TGTGCCAGCAGCCAAGGTCCACGGAGCTATGGCTACACCTTC. Translating gives CASSQGPRSYGYTF.

V is TRBV6-5 and J is TRBJ2-5; no clear D. The CDR3 is 14 amino acids. V gave up 4 bases and J gave up 2 bases, with 11 bases separating them. Germline loops: CDR1 MNHEY, CDR2 SVGAGI. The CDR3 reads CASSFLAPQETQYF. CDR3 DNA sequence: TGTGCCAGCAGTTTTTTAGCTCCTCAAGAGACCCAGTACTTC.

This clonotype has only a few counts. For the CDR3, the DNA is TGTGCCAGTGGGACTAGCGGGGCCGATGAGCAGTTCTTC. This translates into CASGTSGADEQFF. The gene calls are TRBV19 and TRBJ2-1; 13 positions agree with TRBD2. Germline lookup yields CDR1 LNHDA and CDR2 SQIVND (reference sequence). CDR3 length: 13 amino acids. With V trimmed by 8 bases and J by 8 bases, 3 bases remained unmatched.

The CDR3 reads CATSGGTGSSSDTQYF. For the CDR3, the DNA is TGTGCCACCAGTGGAGGGACAGGGTCAAGTTCAGATACGCAGTATTTT. This rearrangement joins TRBV24-1 to TRBJ2-3; 9 bases match TRBD1. This CDR3 contains 16 residues. J lost 4 bases, V lost 5 bases, and 9 bases had no gene match. CDR1 is KGHDR, CDR2 SFDVKD, per germline.

The V and J genes are TRBV7-9 and TRBJ1-1; D may be TRBD1 (6 bases). Germline V gene data show CDR1 as SEHNR and CDR2 as FQNEAQ (reference sequence). With 3 bases removed from V and 11 bases from J, the gap between germline ends came to 16 bases. This CDR3 comprises 13 residues. The CDR3 is CASSFNRDNGAFF. The DNA of the CDR3 is TGTGCCAGCAGCTTTAACCGGGACAATGGGGCTTTCTTT.